This T cell receptor beta chain was sequenced during a study of shared clonotypes between healthy human individuals. Study-wide background: CD4 naive cells filled three plates per donor, CD4 memory three, CD8 naive two and CD8 memory one.

J lost 2 bases, V lost 4 bases, and 5 bases had no gene match. This CDR3 is built from 16 residues. Germline V gene lookup returns CDR1 ENHRY and CDR2 SYGVKD. The data were produced by immunoSEQ multiplex PCR, yet TCRdb's version contains in-frame clones alone and is incomplete. The table includes over a million clones, roughly 96% detected once. V is TRBV10-3 and J is TRBJ2-3; 11 nucleotides align to TRBD2. The TCR sequence derives from a man aged 30 to 45 in good health. Material for sequencing was naive CD4+ T cells sorted from blood. Subset described: CD45RA+ positively selected. The chain's CDR3 is CAISVGTSGYTDTQYF. CDR3 DNA sequence: TGTGCCATCAGTGTAGGGACTAGCGGATACACAGATACGCAGTATTTT.